The 32 T cell receptor beta chains in this list originate from one sample, sequenced in a study of cytomegalovirus exposure and HLA in healthy donors. The table came from immunoSEQ multiplex PCR; TCRdb's copy has only in-frame clones and leaves some out. The sample lists over 120,000 clones; around 93% were seen once. Sequenced input: PBMCs. All receptors come from a man between 18 and 35 years old in good health and CMV-seropositive.

The V call is TRBV5-6, the J call TRBJ1-5; TRBD1 matches at 11 bases. Germline V lookup: CDR1 SGHDT, CDR2 YYEEEE. The CDR3 sequence is 14 residues long. V lost 4 bases, J lost 7 bases, and 4 bases stayed unmatched. CDR3 in amino acids: CASSQGQGDQPQHF. The CDR3 coding sequence is TGTGCCAGCAGCCAGGGACAGGGGGACCAGCCCCAGCATTTT. The variable domain in full, with the rest retrieved from reference TRBV5-6 and TRBJ1-5, is DAGVTQSPTHLIKTRGQQVTLRCSPKSGHDTVSWYQQALGQGPQFIFQYYEEEERQRGNFPDRFSGHQFPNYSSELNVNALLLGDSALYLCASSQGQGDQPQHFGDGTRLSIL.

V and J are TRBV2 and TRBJ1-1, with unresolved D. The CDR3 loop spans 13 amino acids. Trimming shortened V by 7 bases and J by 1 base, and 10 bases separated the two germline ends. Germline CDR1 reads SNHLY; CDR2 reads FYNNEI. The CDR3 DNA reads as TGTGCCAGCACAGGTGGGTGGAACACTGAAGCTTTCTTT. Its protein product is CASTGGWNTEAFF.

This chain links TRBV5-1 with TRBJ2-7; the D gene is possibly TRBD1 (6 bases). Germline values: CDR1 SGHRS, CDR2 YFSETQ. The CDR3 covers 17 residues. V was clipped by 4 bases and J by 2 bases, with 22 bases between them. CDR3 nucleotides: TGCGCCAGCAGCAGAACAGGGTTAGCTATCCCTCCCTACGAGCAGTACTTC. Translating it yields CASSRTGLAIPPYEQYF.

The chain joins TRBV25-1 to TRBJ2-7; TRBD2 might be the D (7 bases). The CDR3 has 14 residues. Germline CDR1 and CDR2: MGHDK and SYGVNS. V gave up 5 bases and J gave up 3 bases, with 14 bases separating them. The CDR3 DNA is TGTGCCAGCAGTCCTGGGGGGGGCGGCTACGAGCAGTACTTC. Its translation: CASSPGGGGYEQYF.

The CDR3 sequence: CASTPLTGQNQPQHF. The CDR3 nucleotides are TGTGCCAGCACCCCGCTGACAGGGCAAAATCAGCCCCAGCATTTT. The chain recombines TRBV6-1 with TRBJ1-5, with TRBD1 matching over 7 bases. The CDR3 covers 15 residues. Trimming took 7 bases from V and 4 from J; bases not matched to a gene: 10. Germline lookup yields CDR1 MNHNS and CDR2 SASEGT.

The chain couples TRBV7-2 to TRBJ2-1; no reliable D call. The CDR3 length is 16 residues. Germline loops: CDR1 SGHTA, CDR2 FQGNSA. Trimming cost V 4 bases and J 4 bases, with 17 bases left between them. CDR3 region: CASSSQWWASYNEQFF. The CDR3 DNA is TGTGCCAGCAGCTCCCAGTGGTGGGCTTCATACAATGAGCAGTTCTTC.

The J gene is TRBJ1-1, the V gene TRBV5-4; 7 bases match TRBD1. V gave up 0 bases and J gave up 0 bases; unmatched junction bases: 5. This CDR3 spans 16 amino acids. CDR1 is SGHNT, CDR2 YYREEE, per germline (reference sequence). CDR3 sequence reads: CASSLGGQLMNTEAFF. The CDR3 DNA sequence: TGTGCCAGCAGCTTGGGGGGACAGTTAATGAACACTGAAGCTTTCTTT.

This chain connects TRBV6-1 to TRBJ2-7, with D perhaps matching TRBD1 (6 bases). Germline CDR1 reads MNHNS; CDR2 reads SASEGT. Trimming pared 6 bases from V and 3 bases from J, leaving 18 bases between. There are 15 residues in the CDR3. The CDR3 region is CASRGRDTRLYEQYF. CDR3 bases: TGTGCCAGCAGAGGTCGGGACACCCGACTCTACGAGCAGTACTTC.

The CDR3 loop reads CASATREEQYF. CDR3 bases: TGTGCCAGCGCCACGCGTGAAGAGCAGTACTTC. V and J are TRBV28 and TRBJ2-7; D not certain. The CDR3 is 11 residues long. Per the germline V gene, CDR1 is MDHEN and CDR2 is SYDVKM. Trimming cost V 8 bases and J 7 bases, with 12 bases left between them. Combining the CDR3 with reference TRBV28 and TRBJ2-7 gives the whole variable domain DVKVTQSSRYLVKRTGEKVFLECVQDMDHENMFWYRQDPGLGLRLIYFSYDVKMKEKGDIPEGYSVSREKKERFSLILESASTNQTSMYLCASATREEQYFGPGTRLTVT.

The V and J genes are TRBV13 and TRBJ2-2, with 8 bases matching TRBD2. The germline V gene has CDR1 PRHDT and CDR2 FYEKMQ (reference sequence). The CDR3 extends over 16 amino acids. The J segment lost 5 bases and the V segment lost 1 base, leaving 6 bases of the junction unmatched. This chain's CDR3 is CASSLESASGTGELFF. In DNA form, the CDR3 reads TGTGCCAGCAGCTTAGAAAGCGCTAGCGGGACCGGGGAGCTGTTTTTT.

The rearrangement links TRBV11-2 to TRBJ2-7; 11 bases are a match to TRBD2. Germline-derived CDR1 and CDR2 are SGHAT and FQNNGV. The CDR3 totals 17 residues. The ends lost 4 bases at V and 2 bases at J; junction bases unmatched: 10. CDR3 region: CASSSLPGLAATYEQYF. CDR3 DNA: TGTGCCAGCAGCTCACTACCGGGACTAGCGGCAACCTACGAGCAGTACTTC.

This sequence joins TRBV10-3 and TRBJ1-1; 7 bases agree with TRBD1. Germline V gene sequence: CDR1 ENHRY, CDR2 SYGVKD. V lost 8 bases to trimming and J lost 5 bases; unmatched junction nucleotides: 11. The CDR3 spans 14 residues. The CDR3 protein is CAIQQGDPRTEAFF. The CDR3 nucleotides read TGTGCCATCCAGCAGGGGGACCCCCGAACTGAAGCTTTCTTT.

About this clone itself: Distinct nucleotide sequences in the sample also encode this CDR3. The chain recombines TRBV28 with TRBJ1-2; 9 bases are shared with TRBD1. The CDR3 runs to 14 residues. Trimming cost V 2 bases and J 5 bases; bases outside gene matches: 3. Germline V gives CDR1 MDHEN, CDR2 SYDVKM. The CDR3 coding sequence is TGTGCCAGCAGTTTAACAGGGGGCGGGTATGGCTACACCTTC. It translates to CASSLTGGGYGYTF.

The chain combines TRBV7-9 with TRBJ2-3; D possibly corresponds to TRBD1 (6 bases). The germline V gene encodes CDR1 SEHNR and CDR2 FQNEAQ (reference sequence). The CDR3 totals 12 residues. V gave up 5 bases and J gave up 9 bases, with 12 bases separating them. The CDR3 sequence is CASSPGGLTQYF. The DNA for the CDR3 is TGTGCCAGCAGCCCTGGGGGCCTCACGCAGTATTTT.

The V call is TRBV30, the J call TRBJ1-4; D possibly corresponds to TRBD1 (5 bases). CDR3 length: 14 amino acids. Trimming shortened V by 2 bases and J by 13 bases, and 20 bases separated the two germline ends. Per the germline V gene, CDR1 is GTSNPN and CDR2 is SVGIG (reference sequence). Here the CDR3 reads CAWSLGGYGAGLFF. The CDR3 bases are TGTGCCTGGAGTTTGGGGGGTTACGGGGCGGGACTGTTTTTT.

V is TRBV7-8 and J is TRBJ2-7, with a tentative D call TRBD1 (7 bases). CDR3 length: 12 residues. In germline, CDR1 is SGHVS, CDR2 FQNEAQ. Trimming shortened V by 10 bases and J by 1 base, and 11 bases separated the two germline ends. The CDR3, as DNA: TGTGCCACCGGGGGACAGTCCTACGAGCAGTACTTC. Translated: CATGGQSYEQYF.

This clone occurred a few times. This chain links TRBV6-6 with TRBJ2-7; 14 bases agree with TRBD2. With 6 bases clipped from V and 5 bases from J, the junction kept 9 bases outside the gene matches. CDR3 size: 16 residues. CDR1 and CDR2 from the germline V gene are MNHNY and SVGAGI (reference sequence). The CDR3 coding sequence is TGTGCCAGCAGCCGACTAGCGGGAGGGCCCGTCCACGAGCAGTACTTC. It yields the protein CASSRLAGGPVHEQYF.

The DNA for the CDR3 is TGTGCCAGCAGCTTGGAGGGGCCTGACTACGAGCAGTACTTC. Its protein product is CASSLEGPDYEQYF. V usage is TRBV5-4 and J usage is TRBJ2-7; the D gene is possibly TRBD1 (5 bases). CDR1 is SGHNT and CDR2 is YYREEE in the germline V gene (reference sequence). Trimming shortened V by 0 bases and J by 3 bases, and 10 bases separated the two germline ends. The CDR3 sequence is 14 residues long.

This chain joins TRBV10-3 and TRBJ2-7; 10 nucleotides agree with TRBD2. This CDR3 contains 15 residues. J gave up 3 bases and V 6 bases, and 8 bases lay outside the gene matches. Germline values: CDR1 ENHRY, CDR2 SYGVKD. The CDR3 is CAISSWTSGDYEQYF. The CDR3 bases are TGTGCCATCAGCTCTTGGACTAGCGGTGACTACGAGCAGTACTTC.

V and J are TRBV19 and TRBJ2-3; 10 positions agree with TRBD2. The CDR3 spans 15 residues. Germline values: CDR1 LNHDA, CDR2 SQIVND (reference sequence). V shed 5 bases and J 3 bases; nucleotides not matched to a gene: 5. Here the CDR3 reads CASSVGTSETDTQYF. The CDR3 DNA reads TGTGCCAGTAGTGTCGGGACTAGCGAGACAGATACGCAGTATTTT.

This chain uses TRBV28 with TRBJ1-1; TRBD1 matches at 9 bases. Germline V CDR1 and CDR2: MDHEN, SYDVKM. The ends lost 3 bases at V and 1 base at J; junction bases unmatched: 6. The CDR3 loop spans 16 amino acids. CDR3 in DNA: TGTGCCAGCAGTTTTCTCCGGGGACAGGGGAACACTGAAGCTTTCTTT. Translated: CASSFLRGQGNTEAFF.

The chain has TRBV13 and TRBJ1-4; D remains ambiguous. Germline CDR1 PRHDT, CDR2 FYEKMQ (reference sequence). The CDR3 is made up of 14 amino acids. Trimming removed 8 bases at V and 3 bases at J, with 13 bases between. Here the CDR3 reads CASGSRGSNEKLFF. The CDR3 DNA reads as TGTGCCAGCGGGTCACGGGGATCTAATGAAAAACTGTTTTTT.

This chain joins TRBV5-5 and TRBJ1-5; TRBD1 agrees at 10 bases. The V gene end was trimmed by 3 bases and the J gene end by 6 bases; junction bases not matched to a gene: 12. The CDR3 has 17 amino acids. In germline, CDR1 is SGHKS, CDR2 YYEKEE (reference sequence). The CDR3 DNA is TGTGCCAGCAGCTCCACCCCGGGACAGGGGCAGGGTCAGCCCCAGCATTTT. Translating it yields CASSSTPGQGQGQPQHF.

The V and J genes are TRBV27 and TRBJ2-7, with 7 nucleotides matching TRBD1. J gave up 0 bases and V 6 bases, and 2 bases lay outside the gene matches. The CDR3 totals 13 residues. From germline, CDR1 is MNHEY and CDR2 SMNVEV (reference sequence). The CDR3 DNA reads as TGTGCCAGCAGGGGACAGCCCTCCTACGAGCAGTACTTC. It translates to CASRGQPSYEQYF.

The V gene is TRBV28, the J gene TRBJ1-2; a weak D match, TRBD1 (5 bases). Trimming took off 4 bases at V and 7 bases at J, with 10 bases between the two ends. Looked up from germline, CDR1 is MDHEN and CDR2 is SYDVKM. The CDR3 spans 12 residues. The CDR3 DNA reads TGTGCCAGCAGTTATGGGGGAGGTGGCTACACCTTC. Translation gives CASSYGGGGYTF.

This chain joins TRBV5-1 and TRBJ1-1; 9 bases align to TRBD1. This CDR3 has 14 residues. Germline V CDR1 and CDR2: SGHRS, YFSETQ. The V and J ends lost 5 bases and 6 bases, in that order; junction bases with no gene match: 8. CDR3 protein: CASRPGTGKSEAFF. The CDR3, as DNA: TGCGCCAGCAGGCCCGGGACAGGGAAGTCTGAAGCTTTCTTT.

This clone was picked up one time. The chain recombines TRBV5-1 with TRBJ2-2, with TRBD1 identical over 10 bases. The junction had 5 bases not matched to a gene; V was cut back by 3 bases and J by 3 bases. Germline CDR1 SGHRS, CDR2 YFSETQ. This CDR3 comprises 16 residues. This CDR3 reads CASSSTGTGDTGELFF. The CDR3 bases are TGCGCCAGCAGCTCTACCGGGACAGGGGACACCGGGGAGCTGTTTTTT. Full variable domain (missing parts from reference TRBV5-1 and TRBJ2-2): KAGVTQTPRYLIKTRGQQVTLSCSPISGHRSVSWYQQTPGQGLQFLFEYFSETQRNKGNFPGRFSGRQFSNSRSEMNVSTLELGDSALYLCASSSTGTGDTGELFFGEGSRLTVL.

This clone was counted only a few times. For the CDR3, the DNA is TGCGCCAGCAGGGGGACAGGGCTGAGGACCCTCCACTTT. Translating it yields CASRGTGLRTLHF. The J gene is TRBJ1-6, the V gene TRBV10-2; 9 positions agree with TRBD1. V was clipped by 6 bases and J by 14 bases; unmatched bases: 8. The length of the CDR3 is 13 residues. CDR1 WSHSY and CDR2 SAAADI come from the germline V gene.

The chain employs TRBV4-1 and TRBJ1-2, with TRBD1 matching 8 bases. The germline gives CDR1 MGHRA, CDR2 YSYEKL. After removal of 1 base from V and 0 bases from J, the junction contained 1 base not matched to a gene. CDR3 size: 15 residues. The CDR3 DNA follows: TGCGCCAGCAGCCAAGCAGGGGGCCCTAACTATGGCTACACCTTC. Translated: CASSQAGGPNYGYTF.

This chain connects TRBV2 to TRBJ2-2, with 7 bases that match TRBD2. The junction had 2 bases not matched to a gene; V was cut back by 6 bases and J by 4 bases. CDR1 and CDR2 (germline): SNHLY, FYNNEI. The CDR3 contains 13 residues. The CDR3 spells CASSPGGTGELFF. CDR3 nucleotide sequence: TGTGCCAGCAGCCCGGGGGGCACCGGGGAGCTGTTTTTT. Full variable domain (outside the CDR3, taken from reference TRBV2 and TRBJ2-2): EPEVTQTPSHQVTQMGQEVILRCVPISNHLYFYWYRQILGQKVEFLVSFYNNEISEKSEIFDDQFSVERPDGSNFTLKIRSTKLEDSAMYFCASSPGGTGELFFGEGSRLTVL.

The chain uses TRBV5-1 and TRBJ1-2; D uncertain. The V and J ends lost 4 bases and 8 bases respectively, with 12 bases between them. Germline assignment: CDR1 SGHRS and CDR2 YFSETQ. The CDR3 has 12 amino acids. The CDR3 sequence: CASSPEEGGYTF. The CDR3 DNA follows: TGCGCCAGCAGCCCGGAGGAGGGAGGCTACACCTTC.

The chain links TRBV7-8 to TRBJ2-4; D unresolved. Trimming removed 3 bases at V and 8 bases at J, with 8 bases between. Germline V gene data show CDR1 as SGHVS and CDR2 as FQNEAQ. This CDR3 region has 12 residues. CDR3 loop: CASSLKGDIQYF. In DNA form, the CDR3 reads TGTGCCAGCAGCTTGAAAGGAGACATTCAGTACTTC.